This T cell receptor beta chain was found in a study of vaccination effects on CD4 cells after COVID-19. Overall study context: After the second dose, samples were taken at median day 72.

Study-level points and caveats: Clones arising from infection and from vaccination showed marked clonal contraction late after vaccination.

The CDR3 loop spans 13 amino acids. With 6 bases removed from V and 8 bases from J, the gap between germline ends came to 14 bases. Germline V lookup: CDR1 MNHEY, CDR2 SVGAGI. Here immunoSEQ multiplex PCR was the method, and the copy in TCRdb shows in-frame clones only, minus some. This sample carries nearly 30,000 clones, 80% of them seen once, and the ten largest clones take around 5.9%. Remarks on this clone: Its antigen is still unknown.

Expansion of antigen-specific CD4+ T cells with viral peptide pools was carried out by the ViraFEST assay before sequencing. Scientists isolated CD4+ T cells after an approximately 9-day culture period ended. Either the mRNA-1273 or the BNT162b2 vaccine was given to participants as two doses. Nucleocapsid antibodies stayed negative before and after vaccination, showing no earlier SARS-CoV-2 infection. Researchers reported culturing more than 1.5 million PBMC in each well, adding around 10 IU/ml IL-2 and about 9.6 ug/ml peptides. The clonotype was recovered from a human donor who received a COVID-19 vaccine. Some clones in this sample may be carry-over from other donors' samples. V and J are TRBV6-5 and TRBJ2-1; the D gene is possibly TRBD1 (5 bases). The material was CD4+ T cells from PBMCs cultured with SARS-CoV-2 spike peptides, obtained after COVID-19 vaccination. The CDR3 here is CASSPQGRHEQFF. CDR3 sequence (DNA): TGTGCCAGCAGCCCCCAGGGTAGGCATGAGCAGTTCTTC.